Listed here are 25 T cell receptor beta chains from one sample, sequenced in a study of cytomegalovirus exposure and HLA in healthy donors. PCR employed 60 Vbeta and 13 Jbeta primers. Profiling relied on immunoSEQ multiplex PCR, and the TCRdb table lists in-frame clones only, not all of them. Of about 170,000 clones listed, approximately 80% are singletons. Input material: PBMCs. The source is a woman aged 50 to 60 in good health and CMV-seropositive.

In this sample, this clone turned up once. Here the CDR3 reads CASSGWGVWTDTQYF. The CDR3 coding sequence is TGCGCCAGCAGCGGATGGGGGGTTTGGACAGATACGCAGTATTTT. The gene calls are TRBV5-1 and TRBJ2-3, with a weak D call TRBD2 (6 bases). V gave up 4 bases and J gave up 3 bases, with 15 bases separating them. The CDR3 is 15 amino acids. Germline CDR1 reads SGHRS; CDR2 reads YFSETQ.

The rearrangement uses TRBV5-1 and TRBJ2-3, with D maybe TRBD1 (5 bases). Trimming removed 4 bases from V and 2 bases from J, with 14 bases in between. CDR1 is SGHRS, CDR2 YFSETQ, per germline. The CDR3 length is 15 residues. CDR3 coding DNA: TGCGCCAGCAGCGTCACAGGTTTTTCCACAGATACGCAGTATTTT. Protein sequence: CASSVTGFSTDTQYF.

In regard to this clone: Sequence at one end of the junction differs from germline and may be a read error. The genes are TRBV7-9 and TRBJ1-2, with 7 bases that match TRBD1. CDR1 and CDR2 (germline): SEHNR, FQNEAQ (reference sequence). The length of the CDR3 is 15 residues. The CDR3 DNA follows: TGTTCCAGCAGCTTAGACGGGACAGCGTACTATGGCTACACCTTC. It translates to CSSSLDGTAYYGYTF.

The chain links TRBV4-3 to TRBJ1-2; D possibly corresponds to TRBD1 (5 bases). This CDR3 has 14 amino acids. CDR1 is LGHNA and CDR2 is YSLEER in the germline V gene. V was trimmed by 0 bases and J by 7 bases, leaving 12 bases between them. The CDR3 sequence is CASSQDGGDVGYTF. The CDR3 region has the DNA TGCGCCAGCAGCCAAGATGGGGGGGATGTTGGCTACACCTTC.

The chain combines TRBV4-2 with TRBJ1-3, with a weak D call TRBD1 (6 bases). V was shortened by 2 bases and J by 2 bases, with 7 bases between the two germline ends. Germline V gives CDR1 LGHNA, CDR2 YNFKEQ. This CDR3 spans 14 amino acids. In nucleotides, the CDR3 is TGTGCCAGCAGCCAAACAGGGACTGGAAACACCATATATTTT. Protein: CASSQTGTGNTIYF.

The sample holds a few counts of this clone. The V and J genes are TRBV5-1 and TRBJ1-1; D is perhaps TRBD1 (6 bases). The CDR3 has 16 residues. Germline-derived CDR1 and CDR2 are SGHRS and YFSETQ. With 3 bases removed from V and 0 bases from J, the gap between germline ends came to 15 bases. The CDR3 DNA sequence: TGCGCCAGCAGCTCATCGACAGGACCGATGAACACTGAAGCTTTCTTT. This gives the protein CASSSSTGPMNTEAFF.

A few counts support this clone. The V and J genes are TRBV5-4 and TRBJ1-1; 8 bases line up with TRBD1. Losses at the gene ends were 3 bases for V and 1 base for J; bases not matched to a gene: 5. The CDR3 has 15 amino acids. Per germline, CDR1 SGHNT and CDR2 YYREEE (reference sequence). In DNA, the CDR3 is TGTGCCAGCAGCTCGACCGGGACAGGGAACACTGAAGCTTTCTTT. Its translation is CASSSTGTGNTEAFF.

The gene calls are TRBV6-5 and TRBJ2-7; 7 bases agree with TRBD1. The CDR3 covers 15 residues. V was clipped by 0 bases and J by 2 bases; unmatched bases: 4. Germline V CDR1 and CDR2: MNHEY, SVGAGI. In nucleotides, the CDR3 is TGTGCCAGCAGTTACTCGCCGGGACAGCCCTACGAGCAGTACTTC. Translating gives CASSYSPGQPYEQYF.

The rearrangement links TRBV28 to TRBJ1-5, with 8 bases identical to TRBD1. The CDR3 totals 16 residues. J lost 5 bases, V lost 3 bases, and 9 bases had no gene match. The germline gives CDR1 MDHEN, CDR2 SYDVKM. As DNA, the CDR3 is TGTGCCAGCAGTTTTTTCTCACAGGGGGGCGATCAGCCCCAGCATTTT. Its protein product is CASSFFSQGGDQPQHF.

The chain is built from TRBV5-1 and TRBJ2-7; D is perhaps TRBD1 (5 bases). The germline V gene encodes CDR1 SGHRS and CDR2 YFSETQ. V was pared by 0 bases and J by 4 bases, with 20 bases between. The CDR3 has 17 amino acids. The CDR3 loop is CASSLVVSQLGLYEQYF. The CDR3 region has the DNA TGCGCCAGCAGCTTGGTAGTCAGTCAACTGGGGCTATACGAGCAGTACTTC.

CDR3 sequence reads: CASSISGVGSVDTQYF. CDR3 coding DNA: TGTGCCAGCAGCATCAGCGGGGTCGGGTCAGTGGATACGCAGTATTTT. The chain carries TRBV5-8 and TRBJ2-3; TRBD2 matches at 7 bases. Germline values: CDR1 SGHTS, CDR2 YDEGEE. The V and J ends lost 4 bases and 6 bases, in that order; junction bases with no gene match: 14. The CDR3 consists of 16 residues.

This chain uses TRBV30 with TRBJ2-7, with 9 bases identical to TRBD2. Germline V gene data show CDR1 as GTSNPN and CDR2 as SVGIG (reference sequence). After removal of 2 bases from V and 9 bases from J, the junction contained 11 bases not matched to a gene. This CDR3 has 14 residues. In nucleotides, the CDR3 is TGTGCCTGGAGTCCGGGACTAGCCCCGGATTGGCAGTACTTC. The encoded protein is CAWSPGLAPDWQYF.

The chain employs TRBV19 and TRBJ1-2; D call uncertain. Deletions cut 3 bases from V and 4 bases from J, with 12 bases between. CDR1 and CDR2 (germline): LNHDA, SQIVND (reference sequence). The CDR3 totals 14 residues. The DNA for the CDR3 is TGTGCCAGTAGTATTTCAGCGTCGTCCTATGGCTACACCTTC. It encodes CASSISASSYGYTF.

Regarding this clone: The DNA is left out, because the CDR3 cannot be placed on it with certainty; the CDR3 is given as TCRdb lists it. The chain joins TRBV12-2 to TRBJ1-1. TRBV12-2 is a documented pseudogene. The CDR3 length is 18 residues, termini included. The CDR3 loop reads CASRFDPFAGGNYTEAFF.

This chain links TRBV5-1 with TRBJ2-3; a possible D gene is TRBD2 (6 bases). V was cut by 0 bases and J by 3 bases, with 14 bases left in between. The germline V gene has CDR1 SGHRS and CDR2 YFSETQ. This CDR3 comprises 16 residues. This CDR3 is CASSLAYGGATDTQYF. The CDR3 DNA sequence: TGCGCCAGCAGCTTGGCCTATGGAGGGGCAACAGATACGCAGTATTTT.

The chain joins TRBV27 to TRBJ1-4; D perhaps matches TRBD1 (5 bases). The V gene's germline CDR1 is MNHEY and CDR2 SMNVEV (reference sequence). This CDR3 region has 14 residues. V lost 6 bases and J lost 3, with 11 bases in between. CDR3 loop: CASRSGVPNEKLFF. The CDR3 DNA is TGTGCCAGCAGGTCGGGGGTACCTAATGAAAAACTGTTTTTT.

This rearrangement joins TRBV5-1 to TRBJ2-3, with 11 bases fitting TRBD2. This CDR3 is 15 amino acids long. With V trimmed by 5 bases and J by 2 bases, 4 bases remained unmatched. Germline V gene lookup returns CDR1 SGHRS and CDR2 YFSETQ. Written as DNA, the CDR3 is TGCGCCAGCAGGGAGGGACTAGCGGACACAGATACGCAGTATTTT. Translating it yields CASREGLADTDTQYF. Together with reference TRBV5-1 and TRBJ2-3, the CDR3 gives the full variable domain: KAGVTQTPRYLIKTRGQQVTLSCSPISGHRSVSWYQQTPGQGLQFLFEYFSETQRNKGNFPGRFSGRQFSNSRSEMNVSTLELGDSALYLCASREGLADTDTQYFGPGTRLTVL.

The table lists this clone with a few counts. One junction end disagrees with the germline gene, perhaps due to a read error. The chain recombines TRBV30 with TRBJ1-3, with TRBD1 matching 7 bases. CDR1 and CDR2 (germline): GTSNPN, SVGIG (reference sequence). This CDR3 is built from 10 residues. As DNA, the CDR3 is TGTGCCTGGAGTGTAAGGGACAGTCACTTT. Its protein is CAWSVRDSHF.

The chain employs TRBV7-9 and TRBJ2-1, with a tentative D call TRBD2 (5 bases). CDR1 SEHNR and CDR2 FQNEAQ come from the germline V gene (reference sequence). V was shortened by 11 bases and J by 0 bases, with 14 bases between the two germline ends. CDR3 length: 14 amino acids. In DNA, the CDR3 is TGTGCCTCGAAGAGGGCGAGCTCCTACAATGAGCAGTTCTTC. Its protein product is CASKRASSYNEQFF.

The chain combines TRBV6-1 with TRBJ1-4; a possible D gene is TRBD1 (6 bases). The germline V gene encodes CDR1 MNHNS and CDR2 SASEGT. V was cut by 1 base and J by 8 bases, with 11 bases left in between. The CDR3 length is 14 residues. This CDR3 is CASSEVVQGEKLFF. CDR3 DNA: TGTGCCAGCAGTGAAGTGGTCCAGGGGGAAAAACTGTTTTTT.

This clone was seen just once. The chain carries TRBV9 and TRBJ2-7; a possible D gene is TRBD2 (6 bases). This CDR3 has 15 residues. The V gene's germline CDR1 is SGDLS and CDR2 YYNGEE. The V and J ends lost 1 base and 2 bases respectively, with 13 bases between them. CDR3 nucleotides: TGTGCCAGCAGCGTATCCGGGACTGTACCCTACGAGCAGTACTTC. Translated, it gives CASSVSGTVPYEQYF. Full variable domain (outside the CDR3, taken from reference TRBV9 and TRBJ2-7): DSGVTQTPKHLITATGQRVTLRCSPRSGDLSVYWYQQSLDQGLQFLIQYYNGEERAKGNILERFSAQQFPDLHSELNLSSLELGDSALYFCASSVSGTVPYEQYFGPGTRLTVT.

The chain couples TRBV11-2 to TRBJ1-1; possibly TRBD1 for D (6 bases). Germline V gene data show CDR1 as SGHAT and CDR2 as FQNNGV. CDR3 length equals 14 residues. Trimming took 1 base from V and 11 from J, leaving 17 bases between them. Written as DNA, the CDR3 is TGTGCCAGCAGCTTAGGCCACAACCGGGACAACGCTTTCTTT. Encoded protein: CASSLGHNRDNAFF.

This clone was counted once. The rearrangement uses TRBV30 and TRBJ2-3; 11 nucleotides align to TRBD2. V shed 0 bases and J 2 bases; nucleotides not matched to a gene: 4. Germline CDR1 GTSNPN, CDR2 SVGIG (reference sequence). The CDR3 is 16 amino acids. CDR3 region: CAWSVLAGGVTDTQYF. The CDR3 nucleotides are TGTGCCTGGAGTGTTTTAGCGGGGGGGGTCACAGATACGCAGTATTTT.

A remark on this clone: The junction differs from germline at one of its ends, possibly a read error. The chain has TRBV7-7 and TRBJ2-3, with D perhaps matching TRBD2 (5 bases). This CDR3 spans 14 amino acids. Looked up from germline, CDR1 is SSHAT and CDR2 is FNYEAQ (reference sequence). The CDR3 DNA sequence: TGTGCTAGCAGCTTAGACGGGGGCACAGATACGCAGTATTTT. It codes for CASSLDGGTDTQYF.

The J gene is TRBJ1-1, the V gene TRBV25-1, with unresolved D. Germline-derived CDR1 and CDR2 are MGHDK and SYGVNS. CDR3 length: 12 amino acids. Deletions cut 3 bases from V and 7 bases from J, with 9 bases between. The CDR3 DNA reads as TGTGCCAGCAGTGAGTATTCGAGTGAAGCTTTCTTT. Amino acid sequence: CASSEYSSEAFF.